This entry lists 15 T cell receptor beta chains sequenced from one sample in a study of blood T cells in healthy people across ages. Using a J-beta primer mix together with a sample-barcoded 5' primer, a second PCR was run for about 6 to 12 cycles. A single record per CDR3 protein comes from TCRdb applying MiXCR to the 5' RACE reads. The top ten clones hold roughly 23% of a sample with 1.5 million to 2 million distinct CDR3 sequences, approximately 39% of them seen once. The sample comprised blood. The source is a human donor in good health.

CDR3 sequence: CAISATQDTDYNEQFF. The CDR3 DNA is TGTGCCATCAGTGCGACACAGGACACTGACTACAATGAGCAGTTCTTC. The V gene is TRBV10-3, the J gene TRBJ2-1; the D gene is possibly TRBD1 (5 bases). The CDR3 sequence is 16 residues long. Germline CDR1 is ENHRY and CDR2 is SYGVKD. The V end lost 4 bases, the J end lost 3 bases, and 16 bases lay between the germline ends.

The V call is TRBV29-1, the J call TRBJ2-3, with D unclear. Trimming removed 0 bases from V and 0 bases from J, with 10 bases in between. Germline assignment: CDR1 SQVTM and CDR2 ANQGSEA. CDR3 length equals 15 residues. CDR3 DNA: TGCAGCGTTGAAGATCAACGGGTCAGCACAGATACGCAGTATTTT. This sequence encodes CSVEDQRVSTDTQYF.

This sequence joins TRBV2 and TRBJ2-7; the D is unclear. Looked up from germline, CDR1 is SNHLY and CDR2 is FYNNEI. Deletions cut 4 bases from V and 8 bases from J, with 6 bases between. The CDR3 runs to 10 residues. The chain's CDR3 is CASSGPQQYF. The CDR3 DNA follows: TGTGCCAGCAGTGGCCCTCAGCAGTACTTC.

The rearrangement joins TRBV29-1 to TRBJ1-5; D gene ambiguous. CDR1 is SQVTM, CDR2 ANQGSEA, per germline. This CDR3 is built from 12 residues. Between the trimmed V and J ends, which lost 4 bases and 5 bases, there was a span of 9 bases. Here the CDR3 DNA reads TGCAGCGTTGGCGAGGGTGATCAGCCCCAGCATTTT. This codes for CSVGEGDQPQHF.

The sample holds a few counts of this clonotype. The CDR3 region is CASRRGGDEKLFF. For the CDR3, the DNA is TGTGCCAGCAGAAGAGGGGGAGATGAAAAACTGTTTTTT. This sequence joins TRBV6-6 and TRBJ1-4; perhaps TRBD1 as D (6 bases). CDR3 length equals 13 residues. Trimming shortened V by 6 bases and J by 6 bases, and 11 bases separated the two germline ends. Germline V CDR1 and CDR2: MNHNY, SVGAGI (reference sequence).

J is TRBJ1-5 and V is TRBV2; weak D call: TRBD1 (5 bases). The germline V gene has CDR1 SNHLY and CDR2 FYNNEI. The CDR3 length is 14 residues. V lost 4 bases to trimming and J lost 4 bases, with 11 bases between them. The CDR3 DNA follows: TGTGCCAGCAGTGGATACAGGATTAATCAGCCCCAGCATTTT. As protein: CASSGYRINQPQHF.

This clonotype was found many times. The chain couples TRBV7-2 to TRBJ2-1, with 11 bases identical to TRBD2. With 0 bases clipped from V and 9 bases from J, the junction kept 16 bases outside the gene matches. The CDR3 runs 19 residues. The germline V gene encodes CDR1 SGHTA and CDR2 FQGNSA. The CDR3 sequence is CASSLAIRASGGNRGEQFF. The CDR3 region has the DNA TGTGCCAGCAGCTTAGCGATTAGGGCTAGCGGGGGGAACAGGGGTGAGCAGTTCTTC.

This clonotype occurred a few times. Compared with germline, one end of the junction differs, possibly owing to a read error. The chain uses TRBV7-2 and TRBJ2-6; 7 bases map to TRBD1. Germline lookup yields CDR1 SGHTA and CDR2 FQGNSA. The CDR3 covers 17 residues. The CDR3 DNA reads as TGTGCCAGCAGCTTAGTCGTTTCTCGGGCAGGGGGCAACGTCCTGACTTTC. Translating gives CASSLVVSRAGGNVLTF.

This clonotype was found a few times. The V and J genes are TRBV7-2 and TRBJ1-4, with D perhaps matching TRBD1 (5 bases). CDR1 and CDR2 (germline): SGHTA, FQGNSA. V dropped 3 bases and J dropped 5 bases, with 10 bases sitting between them. The CDR3 contains 14 residues. In DNA, the CDR3 is TGTGCCAGCAGCTTTAGCCGGGGGAATGAAAAACTGTTTTTT. Protein product: CASSFSRGNEKLFF.

This clonotype was recorded once. The genes are TRBV7-9 and TRBJ2-5; TRBD2 matches at 14 bases. The CDR3 has 16 residues. The V and J ends lost 5 bases and 0 bases, in that order; junction bases with no gene match: 2. From germline, CDR1 is SEHNR and CDR2 FQNEAQ (reference sequence). The DNA for the CDR3 is TGTGCCAGCAGCATGGGACTAGCGGGGGACCAAGAGACCCAGTACTTC. Amino acid sequence: CASSMGLAGDQETQYF.

V and J are TRBV7-8 and TRBJ1-2; 7 bases map to TRBD1. Unmatched junction bases numbered 11, after V lost 6 bases and J lost 4 bases. Germline V gives CDR1 SGHVS, CDR2 FQNEAQ. This CDR3 spans 15 amino acids. In DNA, the CDR3 is TGTGCCAGCAGACCGACAGGGTCATCGCTCTATGGCTACACCTTC. Translated, it gives CASRPTGSSLYGYTF.

The J gene is TRBJ2-7, the V gene TRBV12-3 or TRBV12-4; 10 positions match TRBD1. This CDR3 is 15 amino acids long. V was clipped by 5 bases and J by 4 bases; unmatched bases: 8. CDR3 loop: CASSPEGQGLYEQYF. Written as DNA, the CDR3 is TGTGCCAGCAGTCCAGAGGGACAGGGGCTTTACGAGCAGTACTTC.

The chain has TRBV11-2 and TRBJ2-5, with unresolved D. Germline CDR1 reads SGHAT; CDR2 reads FQNNGV. The CDR3 loop spans 15 amino acids. V was pared by 5 bases and J by 5 bases, with 18 bases between. CDR3 sequence: CASSGLVGFGETQYF. The CDR3 nucleotides are TGTGCCAGCAGCGGATTGGTCGGGTTCGGGGAGACCCAGTACTTC.

Concerning this clonotype itself: A junction end diverges from the germline sequence, so it may reflect a read error. The chain recombines TRBV3-1 with TRBJ1-6, with D possibly TRBD1 on 5 matching bases. Germline values: CDR1 LGHDT, CDR2 YNNKEL (reference sequence). The CDR3 spans 15 residues. The CDR3 protein is CASSHGHGEGSLLHF. The CDR3 DNA reads as TGTGCCAGCAGCCACGGACACGGAGAAGGTTCACTCCTCCACTTT.

Remarks on this clonotype: A single base separates this from a much larger clone, so it may be a read error. The V gene is TRBV20-1, the J gene TRBJ1-2; a possible D gene is TRBD1 (5 bases). The CDR3 runs 11 residues. The germline gives CDR1 DFQATT, CDR2 SNEGSKA (reference sequence). The CDR3 DNA sequence: TGCAGGGCGGGGGAGCGCTATGGCTACACCTTC. This codes for CRAGERYGYTF.